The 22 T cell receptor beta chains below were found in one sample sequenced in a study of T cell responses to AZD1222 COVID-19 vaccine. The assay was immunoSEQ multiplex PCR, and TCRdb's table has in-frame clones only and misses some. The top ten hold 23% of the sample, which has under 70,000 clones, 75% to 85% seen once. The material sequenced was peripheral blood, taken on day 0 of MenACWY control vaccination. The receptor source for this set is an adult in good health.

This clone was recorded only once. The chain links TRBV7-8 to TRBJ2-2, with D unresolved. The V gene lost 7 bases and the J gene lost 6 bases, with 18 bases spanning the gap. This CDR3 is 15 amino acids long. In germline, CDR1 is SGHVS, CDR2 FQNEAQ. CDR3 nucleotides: TGTGCCAGCACCCATTGGGCGGCCCGTCCCGGGGAGCTGTTTTTT. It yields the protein CASTHWAARPGELFF.

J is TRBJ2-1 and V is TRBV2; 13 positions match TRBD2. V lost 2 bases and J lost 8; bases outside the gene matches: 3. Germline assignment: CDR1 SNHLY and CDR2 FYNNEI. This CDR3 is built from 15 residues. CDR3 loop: CASSESGLAGDEQFF. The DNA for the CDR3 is TGTGCCAGCAGTGAATCTGGACTAGCGGGAGATGAGCAGTTCTTC.

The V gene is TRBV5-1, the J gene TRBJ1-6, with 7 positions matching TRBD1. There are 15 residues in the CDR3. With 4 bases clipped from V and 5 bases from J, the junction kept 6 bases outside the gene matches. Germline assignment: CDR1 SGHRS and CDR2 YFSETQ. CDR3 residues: CASSIRDSNNSPLHF. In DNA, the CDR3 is TGCGCCAGCAGCATCCGGGACAGCAATAATTCACCCCTCCACTTT.

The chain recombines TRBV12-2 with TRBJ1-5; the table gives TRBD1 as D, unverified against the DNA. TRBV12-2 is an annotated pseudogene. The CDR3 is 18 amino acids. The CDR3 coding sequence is TGTGCAAGTCGCTTAGCCCCTACCGGGACAGGGGGCCATCAGCCCCAGCATTTT. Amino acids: CASRLAPTGTGGHQPQHF.

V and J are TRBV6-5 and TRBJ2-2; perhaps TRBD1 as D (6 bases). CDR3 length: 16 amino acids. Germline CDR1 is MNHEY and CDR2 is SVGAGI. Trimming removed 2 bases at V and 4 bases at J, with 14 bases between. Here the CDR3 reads CASSYEGELGTGELFF. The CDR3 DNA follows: TGTGCCAGCAGTTACGAGGGGGAATTGGGCACCGGGGAGCTGTTTTTT.

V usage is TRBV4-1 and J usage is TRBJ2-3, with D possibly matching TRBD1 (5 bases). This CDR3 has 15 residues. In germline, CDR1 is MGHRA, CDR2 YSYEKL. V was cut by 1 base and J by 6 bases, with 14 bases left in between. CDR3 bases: TGCGCCAGCAGCCAAGGGAATAGGGGCAGCGATACGCAGTATTTT. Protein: CASSQGNRGSDTQYF.

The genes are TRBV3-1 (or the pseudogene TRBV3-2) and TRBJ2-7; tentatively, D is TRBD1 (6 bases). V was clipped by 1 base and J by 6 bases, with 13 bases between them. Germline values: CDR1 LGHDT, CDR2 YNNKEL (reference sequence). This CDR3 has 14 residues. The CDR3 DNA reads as TGTGCCAGCAGCCAAGTCAGGGGCCTCAGCGAGCAGTACTTC. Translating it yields CASSQVRGLSEQYF.

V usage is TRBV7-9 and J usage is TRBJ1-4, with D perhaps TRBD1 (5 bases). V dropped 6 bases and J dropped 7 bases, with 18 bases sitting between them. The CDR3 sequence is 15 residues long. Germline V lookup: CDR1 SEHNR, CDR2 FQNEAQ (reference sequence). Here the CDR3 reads CASSSDFGDAEKLFF. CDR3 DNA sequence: TGTGCCAGCAGTTCCGATTTTGGGGACGCTGAAAAACTGTTTTTT.

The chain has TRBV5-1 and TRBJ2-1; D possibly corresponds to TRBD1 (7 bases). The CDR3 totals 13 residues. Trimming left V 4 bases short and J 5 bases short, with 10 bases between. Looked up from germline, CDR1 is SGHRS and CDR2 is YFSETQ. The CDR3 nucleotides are TGCGCCAGCAGCGCGGGACAGAACAATGAGCAGTTCTTC. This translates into CASSAGQNNEQFF.

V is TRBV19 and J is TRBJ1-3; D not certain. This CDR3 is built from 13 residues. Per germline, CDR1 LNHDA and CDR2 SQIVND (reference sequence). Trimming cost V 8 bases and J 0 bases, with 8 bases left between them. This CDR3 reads CASSWGSGNTIYF. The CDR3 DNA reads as TGTGCCAGTTCCTGGGGCTCTGGAAACACCATATATTTT.

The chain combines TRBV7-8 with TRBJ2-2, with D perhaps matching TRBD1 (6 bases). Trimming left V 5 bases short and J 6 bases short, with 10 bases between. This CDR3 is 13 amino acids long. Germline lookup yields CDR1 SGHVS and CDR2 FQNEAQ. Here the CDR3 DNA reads TGTGCCAGCAGCACGAGGACAGCCGGGGAGCTGTTTTTT. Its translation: CASSTRTAGELFF.

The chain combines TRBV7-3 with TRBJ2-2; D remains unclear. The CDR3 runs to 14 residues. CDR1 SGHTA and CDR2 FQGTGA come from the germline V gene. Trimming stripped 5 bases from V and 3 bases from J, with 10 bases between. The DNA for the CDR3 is TGTGCCAGCAGCCGCGGTGGGGACACCGGGGAGCTGTTTTTT. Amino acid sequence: CASSRGGDTGELFF.

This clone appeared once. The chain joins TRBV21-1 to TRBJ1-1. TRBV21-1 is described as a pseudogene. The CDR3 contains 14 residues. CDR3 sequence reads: CASRGTAMNTEAFF. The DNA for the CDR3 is TGTGCCAGCAGGGGGACCGCAATGAACACTGAAGCTTTCTTT.

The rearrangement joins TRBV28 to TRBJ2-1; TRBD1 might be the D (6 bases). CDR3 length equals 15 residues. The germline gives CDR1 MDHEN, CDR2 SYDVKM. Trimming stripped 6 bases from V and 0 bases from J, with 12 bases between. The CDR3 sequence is CASRPTGSSYNEQFF. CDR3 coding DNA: TGTGCCAGCAGACCTACAGGGAGCTCCTACAATGAGCAGTTCTTC.

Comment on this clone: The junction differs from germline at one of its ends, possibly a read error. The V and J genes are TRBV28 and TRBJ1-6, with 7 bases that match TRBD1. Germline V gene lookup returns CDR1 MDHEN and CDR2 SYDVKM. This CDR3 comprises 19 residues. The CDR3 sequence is CAGSSETGTASSYNSPLHF. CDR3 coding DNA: TGTGCCGGCAGTTCCGAGACCGGGACAGCCAGCTCCTATAATTCACCCCTCCACTTT.

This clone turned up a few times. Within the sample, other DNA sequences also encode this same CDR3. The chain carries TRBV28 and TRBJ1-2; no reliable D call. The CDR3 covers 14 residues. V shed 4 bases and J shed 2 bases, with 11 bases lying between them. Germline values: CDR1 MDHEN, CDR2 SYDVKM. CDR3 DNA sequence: TGTGCCAGCAGTTCGAGCCCCCTAAACTATGGCTACACCTTC. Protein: CASSSSPLNYGYTF.

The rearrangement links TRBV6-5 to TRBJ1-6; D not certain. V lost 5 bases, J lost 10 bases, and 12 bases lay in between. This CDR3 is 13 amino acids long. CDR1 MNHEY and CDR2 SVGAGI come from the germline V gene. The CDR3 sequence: CASSPLFSSPLHF. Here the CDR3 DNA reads TGTGCCAGCAGTCCCCTCTTCTCGTCACCCCTCCACTTT.

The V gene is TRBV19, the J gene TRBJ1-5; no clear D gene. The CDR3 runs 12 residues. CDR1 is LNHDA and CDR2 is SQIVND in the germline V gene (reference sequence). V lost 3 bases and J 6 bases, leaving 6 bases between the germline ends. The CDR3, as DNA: TGTGCCAGTAGTATCGACCGTCAGCCCCAGCATTTT. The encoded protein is CASSIDRQPQHF.

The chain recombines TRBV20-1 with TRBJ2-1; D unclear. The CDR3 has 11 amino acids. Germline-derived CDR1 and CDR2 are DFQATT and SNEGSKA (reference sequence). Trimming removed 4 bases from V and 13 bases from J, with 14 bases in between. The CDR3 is CSATSLTGQFF. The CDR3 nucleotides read TGCAGTGCTACCTCCCTGACCGGTCAGTTCTTC.

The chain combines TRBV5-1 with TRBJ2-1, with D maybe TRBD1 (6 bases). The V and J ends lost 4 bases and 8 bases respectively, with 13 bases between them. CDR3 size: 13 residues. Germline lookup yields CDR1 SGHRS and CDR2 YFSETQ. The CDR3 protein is CASSGNRVDEQFF. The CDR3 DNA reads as TGCGCCAGCAGCGGAAACAGGGTGGATGAGCAGTTCTTC.

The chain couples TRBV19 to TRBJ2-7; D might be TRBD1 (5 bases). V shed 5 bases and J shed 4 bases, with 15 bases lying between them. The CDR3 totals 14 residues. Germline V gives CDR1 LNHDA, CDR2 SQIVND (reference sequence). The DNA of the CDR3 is TGTGCCAGTAGTCCCGAAGGCAGGGCATACGAGCAGTACTTC. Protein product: CASSPEGRAYEQYF. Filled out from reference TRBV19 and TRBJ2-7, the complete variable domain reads DGGITQSPKYLFRKEGQNVTLSCEQNLNHDAMYWYRQDPGQGLRLIYYSQIVNDFQKGDIAEGYSVSREKKESFPLTVTSAQKNPTAFYLCASSPEGRAYEQYFGPGTRLTVT.

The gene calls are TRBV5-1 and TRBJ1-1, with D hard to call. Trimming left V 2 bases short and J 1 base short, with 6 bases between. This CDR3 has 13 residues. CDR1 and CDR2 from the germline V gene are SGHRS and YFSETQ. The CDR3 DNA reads TGCGCCAGCAGCTTACGACAGAACACTGAAGCTTTCTTT. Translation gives CASSLRQNTEAFF.